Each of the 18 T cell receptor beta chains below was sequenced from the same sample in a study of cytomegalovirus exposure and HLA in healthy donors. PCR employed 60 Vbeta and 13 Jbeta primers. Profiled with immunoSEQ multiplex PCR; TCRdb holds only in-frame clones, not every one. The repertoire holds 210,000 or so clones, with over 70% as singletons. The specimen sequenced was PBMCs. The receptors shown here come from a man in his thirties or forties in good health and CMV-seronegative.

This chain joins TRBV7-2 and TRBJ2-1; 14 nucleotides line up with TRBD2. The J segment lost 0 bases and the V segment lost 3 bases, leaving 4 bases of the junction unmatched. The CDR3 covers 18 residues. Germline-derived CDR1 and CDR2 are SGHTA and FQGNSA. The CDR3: CASSFGLAGGRSYNEQFF. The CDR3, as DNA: TGTGCCAGCAGCTTTGGACTAGCGGGGGGCCGCTCCTACAATGAGCAGTTCTTC.

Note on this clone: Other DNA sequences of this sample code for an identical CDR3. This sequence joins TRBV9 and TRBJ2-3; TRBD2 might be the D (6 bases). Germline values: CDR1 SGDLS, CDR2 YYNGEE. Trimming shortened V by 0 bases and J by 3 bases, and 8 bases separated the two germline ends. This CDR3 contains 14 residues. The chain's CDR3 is CASSVGGVTDTQYF. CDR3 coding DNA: TGTGCCAGCAGCGTAGGGGGGGTGACAGATACGCAGTATTTT.

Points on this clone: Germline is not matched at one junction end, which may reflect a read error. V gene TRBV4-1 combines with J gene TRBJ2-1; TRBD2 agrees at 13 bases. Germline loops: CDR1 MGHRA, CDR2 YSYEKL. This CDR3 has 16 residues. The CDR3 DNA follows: TGCGCCAGCAGCCAAGCCTTTACTAGCGGGGGGGCGTGGCGTATCTTC. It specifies CASSQAFTSGGAWRIF.

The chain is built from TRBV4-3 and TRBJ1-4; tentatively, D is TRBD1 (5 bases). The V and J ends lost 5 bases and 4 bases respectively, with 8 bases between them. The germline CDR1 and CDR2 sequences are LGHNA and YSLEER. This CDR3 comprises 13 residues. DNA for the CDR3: TGCGCCAGCAGCGGAGGGGATAATGAAAAACTGTTTTTT. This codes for CASSGGDNEKLFF.

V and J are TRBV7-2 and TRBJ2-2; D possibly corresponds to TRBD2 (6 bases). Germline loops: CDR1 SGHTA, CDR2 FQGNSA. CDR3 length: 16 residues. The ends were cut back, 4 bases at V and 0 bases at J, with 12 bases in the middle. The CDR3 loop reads CASSSEGLPNTGELFF. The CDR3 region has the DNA TGTGCCAGCAGCTCTGAGGGACTCCCGAACACCGGGGAGCTGTTTTTT.

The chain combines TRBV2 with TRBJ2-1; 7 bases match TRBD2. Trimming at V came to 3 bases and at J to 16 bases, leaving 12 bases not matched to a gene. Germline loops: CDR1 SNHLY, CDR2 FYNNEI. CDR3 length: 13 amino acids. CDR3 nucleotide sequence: TGTGCCAGCAGTGATCGGGGGGTGGGATCGGCCTTCTTC. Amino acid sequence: CASSDRGVGSAFF.

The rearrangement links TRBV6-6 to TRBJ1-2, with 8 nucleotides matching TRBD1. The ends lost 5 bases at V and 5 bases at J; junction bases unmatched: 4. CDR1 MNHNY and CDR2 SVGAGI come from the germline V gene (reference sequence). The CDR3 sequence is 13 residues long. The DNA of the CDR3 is TGTGCCAGCAGTCCGCGGACAGGGTATGGCTACACCTTC. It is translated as CASSPRTGYGYTF.

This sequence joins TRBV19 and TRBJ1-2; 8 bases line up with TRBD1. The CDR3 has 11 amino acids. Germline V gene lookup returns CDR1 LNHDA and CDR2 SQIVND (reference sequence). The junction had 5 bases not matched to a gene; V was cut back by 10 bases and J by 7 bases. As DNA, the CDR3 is TGTGCCACCCGACAGGGGTCTGGCTACACCTTC. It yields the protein CATRQGSGYTF.

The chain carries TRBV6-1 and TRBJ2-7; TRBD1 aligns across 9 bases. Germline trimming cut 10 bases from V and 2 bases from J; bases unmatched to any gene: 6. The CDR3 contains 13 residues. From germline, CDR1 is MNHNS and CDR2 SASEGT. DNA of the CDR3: TGTGCCACCCAAAGGGACAGGGCCTACGAGCAGTACTTC. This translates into CATQRDRAYEQYF.

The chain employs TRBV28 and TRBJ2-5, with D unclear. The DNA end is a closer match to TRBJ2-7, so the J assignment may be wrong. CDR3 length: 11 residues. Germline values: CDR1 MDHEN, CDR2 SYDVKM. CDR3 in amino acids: CASSRSYEQYF. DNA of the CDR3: TGTGCCAGCAGCCGTAGTTACGAGCAGTACTTC.

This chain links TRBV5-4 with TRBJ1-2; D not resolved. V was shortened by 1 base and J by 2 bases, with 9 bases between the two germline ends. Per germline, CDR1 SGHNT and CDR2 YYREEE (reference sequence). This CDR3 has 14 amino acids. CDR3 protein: CASSLFGGNYGYTF. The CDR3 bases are TGTGCCAGCAGCTTGTTCGGAGGGAACTATGGCTACACCTTC.

The CDR3 protein is CASSLGLPSTDTQYF. DNA of the CDR3: TGTGCCAGCAGCTTAGGACTTCCCAGCACAGATACGCAGTATTTT. The chain recombines TRBV7-2 with TRBJ2-3; D gene uncertain. Deletions cut 1 base from V and 0 bases from J, with 8 bases between. Germline lookup yields CDR1 SGHTA and CDR2 FQGNSA. This CDR3 comprises 15 residues.

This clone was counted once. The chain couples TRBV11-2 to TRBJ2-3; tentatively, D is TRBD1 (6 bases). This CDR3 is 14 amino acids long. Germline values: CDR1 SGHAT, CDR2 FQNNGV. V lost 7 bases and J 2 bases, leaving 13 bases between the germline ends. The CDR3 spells CASKIRDNTDTQYF. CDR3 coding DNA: TGTGCCAGCAAGATCCGGGACAACACAGATACGCAGTATTTT.

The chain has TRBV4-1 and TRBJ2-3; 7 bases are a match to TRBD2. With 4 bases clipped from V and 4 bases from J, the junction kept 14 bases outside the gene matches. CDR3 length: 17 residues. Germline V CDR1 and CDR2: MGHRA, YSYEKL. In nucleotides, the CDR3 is TGCGCCAGCAGCCTAAGGATTGCACTAGCGCTATCAGATACGCAGTATTTT. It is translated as CASSLRIALALSDTQYF.

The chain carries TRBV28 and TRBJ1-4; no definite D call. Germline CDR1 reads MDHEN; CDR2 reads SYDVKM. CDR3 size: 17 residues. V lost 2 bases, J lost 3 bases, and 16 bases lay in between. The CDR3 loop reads CASSLVPSVAANEKLFF. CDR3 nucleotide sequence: TGTGCCAGCAGTTTAGTTCCGTCAGTCGCTGCTAATGAAAAACTGTTTTTT.

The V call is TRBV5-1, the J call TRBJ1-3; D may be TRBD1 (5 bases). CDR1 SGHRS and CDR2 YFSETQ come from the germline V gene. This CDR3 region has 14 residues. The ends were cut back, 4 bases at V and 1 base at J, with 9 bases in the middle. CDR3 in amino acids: CASSPGGSGNTIYF. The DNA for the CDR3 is TGCGCCAGCAGCCCGGGGGGGTCTGGAAACACCATATATTTT.

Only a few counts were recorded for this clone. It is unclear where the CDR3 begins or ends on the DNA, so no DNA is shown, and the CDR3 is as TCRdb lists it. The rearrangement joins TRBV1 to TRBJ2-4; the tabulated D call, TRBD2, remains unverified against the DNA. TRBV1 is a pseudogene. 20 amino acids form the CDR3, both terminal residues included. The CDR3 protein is CTSSRGGRRGIFADGNIQYF.

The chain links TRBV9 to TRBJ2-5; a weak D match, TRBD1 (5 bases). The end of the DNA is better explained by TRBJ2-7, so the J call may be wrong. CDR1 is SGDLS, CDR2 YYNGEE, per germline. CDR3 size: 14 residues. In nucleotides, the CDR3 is TGTGCCAGCAGCGTAGGAGCAGGGCTCTACGAGCAGTACTTC. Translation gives CASSVGAGLYEQYF.